What follows are 24 T cell receptor beta chains derived from one specimen sequenced in a study of T cell responses to AZD1222 COVID-19 vaccine. The protocol was immunoSEQ multiplex PCR, while the TCRdb copy is restricted to in-frame clones and leaves out a portion. The sample yields more than 85,000 clones, roughly 89% seen once. Sample: peripheral blood, taken on day 0 of AZD1222 vaccination. The origin of the receptors is an adult in good health.

In DNA form, the CDR3 reads TGTGCCAGTAGTCCTACAGGGGGCGTCACTGAAGCTTTCTTT. Translating gives CASSPTGGVTEAFF. The genes are TRBV19 and TRBJ1-1; 9 bases line up with TRBD1. Per germline, CDR1 LNHDA and CDR2 SQIVND (reference sequence). V dropped 5 bases and J dropped 4; count of bases not matched to a gene: 5. This CDR3 comprises 14 residues. The whole variable domain, filled in from reference TRBV19 and TRBJ1-1, reads DGGITQSPKYLFRKEGQNVTLSCEQNLNHDAMYWYRQDPGQGLRLIYYSQIVNDFQKGDIAEGYSVSREKKESFPLTVTSAQKNPTAFYLCASSPTGGVTEAFFGQGTRLTVV.

As concerns this clone: Germline and junction disagree at one end, which may indicate a read error. The V and J genes are TRBV11-2 and TRBJ1-6; D may be TRBD1 (5 bases). Germline assignment: CDR1 SGHAT and CDR2 FQNNGV. This CDR3 has 14 amino acids. CDR3 sequence reads: CASSLGVTDLHVYF. The CDR3 DNA reads as TGTGCCAGCAGCTTGGGGGTGACCGACCTTCATGTGTACTTT. Looking up the rest from reference TRBV11-2 and TRBJ1-6 gives the full variable domain: EAGVAQSPRYKIIEKRQSVAFWCNPISGHATLYWYQQILGQGPKLLIQFQNNGVVDDSQLPKDRFSAERLKGVDSTLKIQPAKLEDSAVYLCASSLGVTDLHVYFGNGTRLTVT.

In regard to this clone: One end of the junction fails to match germline, which may point to a read error. The V and J genes are TRBV4-1 and TRBJ2-3; TRBD2 matches at 7 bases. Germline CDR1 MGHRA, CDR2 YSYEKL. This CDR3 has 15 amino acids. The CDR3 loop reads CACSQLGGGTDTQYF. CDR3 DNA sequence: TGCGCCTGCAGCCAACTGGGAGGGGGCACAGATACGCAGTATTTT.

This CDR3 reads CASSTAYNTGELFF. Here the CDR3 DNA reads TGTGCCAGCAGCACGGCTTACAACACCGGGGAGCTGTTTTTT. The chain joins TRBV6-5 to TRBJ2-2; D gene uncertain. The germline V gene encodes CDR1 MNHEY and CDR2 SVGAGI. V lost 6 bases to trimming and J lost 2 bases, with 10 bases between them. The CDR3 is 14 residues long.

This clone was observed a single time. This sample also contains other DNA sequences that code for the same CDR3. V usage is TRBV28 and J usage is TRBJ1-2, with 7 bases matching TRBD1. The CDR3 loop spans 13 amino acids. V was pared by 5 bases and J by 2 bases, with 2 bases of the junction left unmatched. Germline CDR1 is MDHEN and CDR2 is SYDVKM. DNA for the CDR3: TGTGCCAGCAGTCTGGGACAGAACTATGGCTACACCTTC. Translated: CASSLGQNYGYTF.

This chain links TRBV19 with TRBJ1-1; 9 positions agree with TRBD1. Losses at the gene ends were 6 bases for V and 3 bases for J; bases not matched to a gene: 8. This CDR3 contains 15 residues. Germline assignment: CDR1 LNHDA and CDR2 SQIVND (reference sequence). In DNA form, the CDR3 reads TGTGCCAGTAGAACCCTAGGGACAGGGTACACTGAAGCTTTCTTT. Its protein is CASRTLGTGYTEAFF.

In its sample, this clone was seen many times. The same CDR3 arises from other DNA sequences in this sample as well. The V and J genes are TRBV27 and TRBJ1-1; no clear D gene. Germline assignment: CDR1 MNHEY and CDR2 SMNVEV (reference sequence). Trimming pared 3 bases from V and 4 bases from J, leaving 12 bases between. CDR3 length equals 14 residues. CDR3 residues: CASSLSKGSTEAFF. The CDR3 coding sequence is TGTGCCAGCAGTTTGTCAAAGGGAAGCACTGAAGCTTTCTTT.

This rearrangement joins TRBV10-3 to TRBJ2-3; 11 bases line up with TRBD2. J was trimmed by 0 bases and V by 4 bases; bases with no gene match: 3. Germline values: CDR1 ENHRY, CDR2 SYGVKD. This CDR3 is 16 amino acids long. The CDR3 nucleotides are TGTGCCATCAGTGGGGGGACTAGCGGCAGCACAGATACGCAGTATTTT. It specifies CAISGGTSGSTDTQYF.

The chain combines TRBV29-1 with TRBJ1-5; 8 positions agree with TRBD1. This CDR3 spans 13 amino acids. Trimming took 5 bases from V and 6 from J; bases not matched to a gene: 6. Germline V gene lookup returns CDR1 SQVTM and CDR2 ANQGSEA. The CDR3 DNA reads TGCAGCGTTCAGGACAGGGCCGGTCAGCCCCAGCATTTT. Protein: CSVQDRAGQPQHF.

The chain uses TRBV24-1 and TRBJ2-5; no reliable D call. The V end was cut by 7 bases, the J end by 0 bases, with 8 bases between. Germline-derived CDR1 and CDR2 are KGHDR and SFDVKD. This CDR3 has 13 residues. The CDR3 reads CATSPDNQETQYF. The CDR3, as DNA: TGTGCCACCAGCCCTGACAACCAAGAGACCCAGTACTTC.

The chain carries TRBV9 and TRBJ2-1; 13 bases fit TRBD2. Germline assignment: CDR1 SGDLS and CDR2 YYNGEE. Trimming cost V 4 bases and J 2 bases; bases outside gene matches: 0. This CDR3 has 15 residues. The CDR3: CASSTSGGAYNEQFF. The CDR3 nucleotides are TGTGCCAGCAGCACTAGCGGGGGGGCCTACAATGAGCAGTTCTTC.

J is TRBJ1-3 and V is TRBV6-6; D is uncertain. Trimming took 0 bases from V and 2 from J, leaving 8 bases between them. The CDR3 has 15 residues. Germline CDR1 and CDR2: MNHNY and SVGAGI (reference sequence). CDR3: CASSYSRGTGNTIYF. DNA of the CDR3: TGTGCCAGCAGTTACTCTAGAGGGACTGGAAACACCATATATTTT.

This chain links TRBV5-1 with TRBJ2-2, with D perhaps matching TRBD1 or TRBD2 (5 bases each). Looked up from germline, CDR1 is SGHRS and CDR2 is YFSETQ. With 0 bases removed from V and 1 base from J, the gap between germline ends came to 7 bases. The length of the CDR3 is 15 residues. The CDR3: CASSLERGNTGELFF. CDR3 in DNA: TGCGCCAGCAGCTTGGAGAGGGGGAACACCGGGGAGCTGTTTTTT.

The chain joins TRBV27 to TRBJ1-6; D is ambiguous. Trimming pared 3 bases from V and 0 bases from J, leaving 15 bases between. Per the germline V gene, CDR1 is MNHEY and CDR2 is SMNVEV (reference sequence). The CDR3 contains 18 residues. CDR3 in DNA: TGTGCCAGCAGTTTTTCGACGGGAATGGGCTCCTATAATTCACCCCTCCACTTT. This translates into CASSFSTGMGSYNSPLHF.

J is TRBJ2-7 and V is TRBV4-1; 10 nucleotides agree with TRBD2. Looked up from germline, CDR1 is MGHRA and CDR2 is YSYEKL. J lost 4 bases, V lost 2 bases, and 5 bases had no gene match. The CDR3 is 15 amino acids. In nucleotides, the CDR3 is TGCGCCAGCAGCCAACCGGGACTAGCGAGGTACGAGCAGTACTTC. Its protein is CASSQPGLARYEQYF.

V is TRBV4-1 and J is TRBJ1-4; weak D call: TRBD1 (5 bases). This CDR3 is built from 16 residues. The V end was cut by 0 bases, the J end by 8 bases, with 16 bases between. Germline V CDR1 and CDR2: MGHRA, YSYEKL. The CDR3 here is CASSQDGQGGGEKLFF. The DNA for the CDR3 is TGCGCCAGCAGCCAAGATGGGCAGGGAGGAGGGGAAAAACTGTTTTTT.

The chain couples TRBV4-1 to TRBJ1-1; D is uncertain. This CDR3 region has 14 residues. V lost 0 bases, J lost 0 bases, and 5 bases lay in between. Germline CDR1 MGHRA, CDR2 YSYEKL. The CDR3 DNA sequence: TGCGCCAGCAGCCAAGATGACATGAACACTGAAGCTTTCTTT. It encodes CASSQDDMNTEAFF.

J is TRBJ1-2 and V is TRBV7-9, with unresolved D. The CDR3 extends over 14 amino acids. The V end was cut by 5 bases, the J end by 6 bases, with 16 bases between. Germline CDR1 and CDR2: SEHNR and FQNEAQ (reference sequence). The CDR3 nucleotides read TGTGCCAGCAGCCAAAACCTGCAGTCGAATGGCTACACCTTC. This translates into CASSQNLQSNGYTF.

The chain couples TRBV20-1 to TRBJ1-2; D uncertain. V was cut by 6 bases and J by 4 bases, with 3 bases left in between. The CDR3 is made up of 9 amino acids. The germline gives CDR1 DFQATT, CDR2 SNEGSKA (reference sequence). The CDR3 nucleotides are TGCAGTGCGGTCTATGGCTACACCTTC. This codes for CSAVYGYTF.

This clone was observed a single time. At one of its ends the junction is not consistent with the germline gene, which may arise from a read error. The chain joins TRBV28 to TRBJ2-7; 15 bases map to TRBD2. Germline lookup yields CDR1 MDHEN and CDR2 SYDVKM. The CDR3 is made up of 13 amino acids. This CDR3 is CASSTGTSGRPHF. CDR3 nucleotide sequence: TGTGCCAGCAGCACCGGGACTAGCGGGAGGCCGCATTTC.

The CDR3 nucleotides read TGTGCCATCAGTGGACTAGCGGAATACAATGAGCAGTTCTTC. The encoded protein is CAISGLAEYNEQFF. This rearrangement joins TRBV10-3 to TRBJ2-1; 9 bases map to TRBD2. From germline, CDR1 is ENHRY and CDR2 SYGVKD. The CDR3 loop spans 14 amino acids. V lost 4 bases, J lost 4 bases, and 2 bases stayed unmatched.

This clone was detected only a few times. The chain is built from TRBV27 and TRBJ1-5, with 9 bases that match TRBD1. V shed 5 bases, J shed 7 bases, and the junction held 15 bases outside the gene matches. Germline loops: CDR1 MNHEY, CDR2 SMNVEV (reference sequence). The CDR3 totals 17 residues. CDR3 residues: CASSPGTGKSPRQPQHF. In DNA, the CDR3 is TGTGCCAGCAGTCCGGGGACAGGGAAGTCCCCAAGGCAGCCCCAGCATTTT.

The gene calls are TRBV10-3 and TRBJ1-2; 7 positions match TRBD1. The CDR3 consists of 15 residues. J was trimmed by 8 bases and V by 4 bases; bases with no gene match: 13. Germline loops: CDR1 ENHRY, CDR2 SYGVKD. The DNA of the CDR3 is TGTGCCATCAGTGCCCAGACAGGGCAGGGTGGGGGCTACACCTTC. It encodes CAISAQTGQGGGYTF.

The chain employs TRBV19 and TRBJ1-5; D call uncertain. Germline V gene data show CDR1 as LNHDA and CDR2 as SQIVND (reference sequence). The CDR3 has 14 amino acids. Trimming stripped 3 bases from V and 0 bases from J, with 6 bases between. CDR3 in DNA: TGTGCCAGTAGTATGTGGGATAGCAATCAGCCCCAGCATTTT. Translation gives CASSMWDSNQPQHF.